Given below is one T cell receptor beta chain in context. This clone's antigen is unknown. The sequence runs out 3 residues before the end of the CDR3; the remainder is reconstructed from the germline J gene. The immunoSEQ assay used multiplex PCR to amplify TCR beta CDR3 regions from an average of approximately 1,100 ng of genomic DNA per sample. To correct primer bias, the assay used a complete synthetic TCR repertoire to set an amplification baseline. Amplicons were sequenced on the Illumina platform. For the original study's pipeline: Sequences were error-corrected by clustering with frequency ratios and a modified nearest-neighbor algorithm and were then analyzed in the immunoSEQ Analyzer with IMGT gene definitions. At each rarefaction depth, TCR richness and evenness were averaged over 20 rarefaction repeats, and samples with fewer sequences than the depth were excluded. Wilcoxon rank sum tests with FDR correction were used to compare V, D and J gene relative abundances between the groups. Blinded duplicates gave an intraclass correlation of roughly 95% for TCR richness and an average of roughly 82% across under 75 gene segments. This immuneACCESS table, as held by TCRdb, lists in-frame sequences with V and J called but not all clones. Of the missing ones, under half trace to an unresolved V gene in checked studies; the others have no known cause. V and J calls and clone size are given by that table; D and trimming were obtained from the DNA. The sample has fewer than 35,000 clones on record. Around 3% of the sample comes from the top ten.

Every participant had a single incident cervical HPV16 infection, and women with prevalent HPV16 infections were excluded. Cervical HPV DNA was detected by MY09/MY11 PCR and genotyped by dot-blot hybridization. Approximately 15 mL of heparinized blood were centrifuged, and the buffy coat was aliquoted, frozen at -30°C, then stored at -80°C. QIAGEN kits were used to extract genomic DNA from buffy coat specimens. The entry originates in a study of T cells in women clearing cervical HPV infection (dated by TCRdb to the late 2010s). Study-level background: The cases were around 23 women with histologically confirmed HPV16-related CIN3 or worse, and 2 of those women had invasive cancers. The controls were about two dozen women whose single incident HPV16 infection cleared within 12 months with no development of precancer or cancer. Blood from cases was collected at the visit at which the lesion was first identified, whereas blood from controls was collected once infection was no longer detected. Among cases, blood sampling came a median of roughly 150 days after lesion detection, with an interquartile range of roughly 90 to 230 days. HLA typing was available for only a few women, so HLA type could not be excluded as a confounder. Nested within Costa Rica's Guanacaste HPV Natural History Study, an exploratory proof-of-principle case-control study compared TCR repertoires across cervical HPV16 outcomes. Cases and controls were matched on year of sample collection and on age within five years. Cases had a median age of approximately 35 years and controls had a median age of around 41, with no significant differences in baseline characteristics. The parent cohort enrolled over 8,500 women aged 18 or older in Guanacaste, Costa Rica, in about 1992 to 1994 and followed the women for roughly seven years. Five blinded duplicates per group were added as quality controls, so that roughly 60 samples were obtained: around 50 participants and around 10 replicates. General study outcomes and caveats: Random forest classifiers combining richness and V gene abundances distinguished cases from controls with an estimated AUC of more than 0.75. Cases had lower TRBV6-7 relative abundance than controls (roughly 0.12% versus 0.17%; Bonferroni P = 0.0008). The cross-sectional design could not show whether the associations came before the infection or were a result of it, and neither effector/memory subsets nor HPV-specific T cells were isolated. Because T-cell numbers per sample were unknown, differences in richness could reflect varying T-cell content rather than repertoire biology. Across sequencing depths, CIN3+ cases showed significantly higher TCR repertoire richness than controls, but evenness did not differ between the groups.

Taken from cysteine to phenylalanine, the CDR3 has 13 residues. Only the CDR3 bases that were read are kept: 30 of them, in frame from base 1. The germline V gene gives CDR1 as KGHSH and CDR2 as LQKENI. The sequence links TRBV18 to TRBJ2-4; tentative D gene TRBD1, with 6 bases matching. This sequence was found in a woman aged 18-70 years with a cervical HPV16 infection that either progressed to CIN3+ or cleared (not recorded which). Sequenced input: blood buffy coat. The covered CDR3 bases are TGTGCCAGCTCACCAAGGACAGCGTCTGGT. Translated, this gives CASSPRTASG. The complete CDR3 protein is CASSPRTASGQYF. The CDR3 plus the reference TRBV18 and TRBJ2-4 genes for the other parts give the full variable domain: NAGVMQNPRHLVRRRGQEARLRCSPMKGHSHVYWYRQLPEEGLKFMVYLQKENIIDESGMPKERFSAEFPKEGPSILRIQQVVRGDSAAYFCASSPRTASGQYFGAGTRLSVL.